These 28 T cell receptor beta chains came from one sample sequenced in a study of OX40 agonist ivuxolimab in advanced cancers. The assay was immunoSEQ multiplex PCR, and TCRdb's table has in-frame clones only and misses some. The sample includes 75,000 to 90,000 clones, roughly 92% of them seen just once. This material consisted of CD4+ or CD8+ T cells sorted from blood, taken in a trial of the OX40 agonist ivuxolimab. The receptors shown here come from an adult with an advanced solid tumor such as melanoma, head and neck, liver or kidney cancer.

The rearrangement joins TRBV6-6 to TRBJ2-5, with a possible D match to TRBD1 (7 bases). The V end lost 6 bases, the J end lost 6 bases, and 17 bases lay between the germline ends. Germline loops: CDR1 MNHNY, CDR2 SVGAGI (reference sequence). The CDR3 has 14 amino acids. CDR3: CASRTAGGRKTQYF. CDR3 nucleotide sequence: TGTGCCAGCAGGACCGCAGGGGGGAGAAAGACCCAGTACTTC.

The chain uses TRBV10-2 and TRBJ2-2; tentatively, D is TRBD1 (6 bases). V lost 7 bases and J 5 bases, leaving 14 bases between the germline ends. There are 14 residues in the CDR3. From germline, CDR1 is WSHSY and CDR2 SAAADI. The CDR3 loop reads CASTLTGDTGELFF. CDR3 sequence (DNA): TGCGCCAGCACCCTGACAGGCGATACCGGGGAGCTGTTTTTT.

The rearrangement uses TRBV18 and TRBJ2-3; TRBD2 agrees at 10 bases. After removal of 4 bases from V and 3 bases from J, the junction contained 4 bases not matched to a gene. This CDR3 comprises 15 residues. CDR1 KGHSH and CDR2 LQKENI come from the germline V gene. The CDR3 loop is CASSLTSGLTDTQYF. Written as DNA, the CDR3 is TGTGCCAGCTCACTGACTAGCGGGCTTACAGATACGCAGTATTTT.

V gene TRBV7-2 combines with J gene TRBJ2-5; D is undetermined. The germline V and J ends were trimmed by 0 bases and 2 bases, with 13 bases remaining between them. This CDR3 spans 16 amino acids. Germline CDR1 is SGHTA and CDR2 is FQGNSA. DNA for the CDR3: TGTGCCAGCAGCTTAGCCGGCGTGGGCACTCAAGAGACCCAGTACTTC. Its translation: CASSLAGVGTQETQYF. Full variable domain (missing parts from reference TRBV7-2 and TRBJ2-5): GAGVSQSPSNKVTEKGKDVELRCDPISGHTALYWYRQSLGQGLEFLIYFQGNSAPDKSGLPSDRFSAERTGGSVSTLTIQRTQQEDSAVYLCASSLAGVGTQETQYFGPGTRLLVL.

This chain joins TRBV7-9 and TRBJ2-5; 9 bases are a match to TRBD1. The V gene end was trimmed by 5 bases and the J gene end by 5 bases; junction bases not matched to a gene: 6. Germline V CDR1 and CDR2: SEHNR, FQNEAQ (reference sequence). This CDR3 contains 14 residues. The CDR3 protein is CASSPQGAGETQYF. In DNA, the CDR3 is TGTGCCAGCAGCCCACAGGGGGCAGGGGAGACCCAGTACTTC.

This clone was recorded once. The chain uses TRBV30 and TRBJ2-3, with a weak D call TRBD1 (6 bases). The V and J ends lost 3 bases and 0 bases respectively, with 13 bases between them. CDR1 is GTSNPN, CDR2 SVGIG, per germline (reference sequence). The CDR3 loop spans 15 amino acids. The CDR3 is CAWRDQGRSTDTQYF. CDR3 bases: TGTGCCTGGAGGGATCAGGGGCGTAGCACAGATACGCAGTATTTT.

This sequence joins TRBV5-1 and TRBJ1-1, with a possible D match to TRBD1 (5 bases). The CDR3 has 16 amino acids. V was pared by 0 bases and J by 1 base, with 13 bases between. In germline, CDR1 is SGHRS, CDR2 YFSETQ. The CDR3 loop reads CASSLGGGMGNTEAFF. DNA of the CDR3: TGCGCCAGCAGCTTGGGGGGGGGTATGGGGAACACTGAAGCTTTCTTT. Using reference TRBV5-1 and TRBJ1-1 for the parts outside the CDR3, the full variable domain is KAGVTQTPRYLIKTRGQQVTLSCSPISGHRSVSWYQQTPGQGLQFLFEYFSETQRNKGNFPGRFSGRQFSNSRSEMNVSTLELGDSALYLCASSLGGGMGNTEAFFGQGTRLTVV.

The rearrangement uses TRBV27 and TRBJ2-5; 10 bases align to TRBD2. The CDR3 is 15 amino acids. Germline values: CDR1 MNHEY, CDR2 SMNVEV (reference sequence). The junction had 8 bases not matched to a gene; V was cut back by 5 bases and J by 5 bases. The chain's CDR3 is CASSTKLAGSETQYF. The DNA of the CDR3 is TGTGCCAGCAGTACGAAACTAGCGGGATCCGAGACCCAGTACTTC.

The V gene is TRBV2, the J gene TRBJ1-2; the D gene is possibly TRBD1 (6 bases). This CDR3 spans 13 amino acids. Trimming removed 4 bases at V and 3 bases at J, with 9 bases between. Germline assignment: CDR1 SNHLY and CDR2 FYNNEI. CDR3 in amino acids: CASSAQGYYGYTF. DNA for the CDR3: TGTGCCAGCAGTGCCCAGGGGTACTATGGCTACACCTTC.

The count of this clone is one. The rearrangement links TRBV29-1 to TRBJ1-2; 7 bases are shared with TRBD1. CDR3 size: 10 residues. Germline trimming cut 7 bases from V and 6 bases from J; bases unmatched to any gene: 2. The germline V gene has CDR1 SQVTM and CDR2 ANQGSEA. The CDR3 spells CSADRDGYTF. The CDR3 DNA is TGCAGCGCTGACAGGGATGGCTACACCTTC.

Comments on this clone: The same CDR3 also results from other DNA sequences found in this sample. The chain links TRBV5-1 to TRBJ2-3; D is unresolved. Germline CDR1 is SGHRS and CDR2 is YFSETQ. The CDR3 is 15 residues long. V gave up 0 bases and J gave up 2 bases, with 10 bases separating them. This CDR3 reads CASSLVAGPTDTQYF. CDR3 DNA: TGCGCCAGCAGCTTGGTGGCTGGCCCCACAGATACGCAGTATTTT.

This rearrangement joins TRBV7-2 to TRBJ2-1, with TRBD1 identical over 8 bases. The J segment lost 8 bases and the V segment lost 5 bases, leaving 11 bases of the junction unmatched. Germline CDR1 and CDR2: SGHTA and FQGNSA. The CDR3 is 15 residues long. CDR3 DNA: TGTGCCAGCAGCCCCCCCTGGACAGGGAACTATGAGCAGTTCTTC. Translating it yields CASSPPWTGNYEQFF.

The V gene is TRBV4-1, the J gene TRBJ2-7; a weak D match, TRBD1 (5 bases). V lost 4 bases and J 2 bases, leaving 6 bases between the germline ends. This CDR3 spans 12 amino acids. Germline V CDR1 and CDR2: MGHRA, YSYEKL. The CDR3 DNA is TGCGCCAGCAGCCGGACACCCTACGAGCAGTACTTC. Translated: CASSRTPYEQYF.

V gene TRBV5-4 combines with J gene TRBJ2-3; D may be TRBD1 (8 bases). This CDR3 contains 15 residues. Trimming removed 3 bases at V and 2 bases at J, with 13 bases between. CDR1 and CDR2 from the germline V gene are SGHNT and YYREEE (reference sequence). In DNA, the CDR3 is TGTGCCAGCAGCTCGACAGGGGACTACACAGATACGCAGTATTTT. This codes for CASSSTGDYTDTQYF.

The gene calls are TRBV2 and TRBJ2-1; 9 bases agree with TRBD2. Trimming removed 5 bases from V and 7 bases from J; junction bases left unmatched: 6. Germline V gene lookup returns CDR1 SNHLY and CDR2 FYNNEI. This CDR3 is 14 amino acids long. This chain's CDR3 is CASSRLAVGNEQFF. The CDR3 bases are TGTGCCAGCAGTAGACTAGCGGTGGGGAATGAGCAGTTCTTC.

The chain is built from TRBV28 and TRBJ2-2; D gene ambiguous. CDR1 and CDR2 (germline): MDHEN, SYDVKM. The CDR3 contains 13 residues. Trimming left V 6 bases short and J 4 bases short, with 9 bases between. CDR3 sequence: CASSPDFTGELFF. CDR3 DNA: TGTGCCAGCAGCCCCGACTTCACCGGGGAGCTGTTTTTT. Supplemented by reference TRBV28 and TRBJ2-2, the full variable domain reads DVKVTQSSRYLVKRTGEKVFLECVQDMDHENMFWYRQDPGLGLRLIYFSYDVKMKEKGDIPEGYSVSREKKERFSLILESASTNQTSMYLCASSPDFTGELFFGEGSRLTVL.

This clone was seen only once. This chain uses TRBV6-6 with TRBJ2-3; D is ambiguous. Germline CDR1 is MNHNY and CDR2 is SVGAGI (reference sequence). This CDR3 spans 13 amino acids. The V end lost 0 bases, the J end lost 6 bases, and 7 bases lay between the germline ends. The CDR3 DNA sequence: TGTGCCAGCAGTTACTCAAAAGCGGATACGCAGTATTTT. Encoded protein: CASSYSKADTQYF.

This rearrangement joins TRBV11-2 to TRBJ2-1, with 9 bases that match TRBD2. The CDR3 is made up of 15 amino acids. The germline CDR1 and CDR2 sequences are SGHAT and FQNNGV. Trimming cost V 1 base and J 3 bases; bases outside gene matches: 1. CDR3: CASSLGSGSYNEQFF. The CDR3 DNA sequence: TGTGCCAGCAGCTTAGGTAGCGGGAGCTACAATGAGCAGTTCTTC.

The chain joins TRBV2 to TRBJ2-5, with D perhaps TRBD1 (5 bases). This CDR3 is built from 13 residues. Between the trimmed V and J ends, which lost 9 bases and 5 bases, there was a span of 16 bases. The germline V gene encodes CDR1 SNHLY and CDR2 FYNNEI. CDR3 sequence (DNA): TGTGCCAGACAGGCTCCTTCCGGGGAGACCCAGTACTTC. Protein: CARQAPSGETQYF.

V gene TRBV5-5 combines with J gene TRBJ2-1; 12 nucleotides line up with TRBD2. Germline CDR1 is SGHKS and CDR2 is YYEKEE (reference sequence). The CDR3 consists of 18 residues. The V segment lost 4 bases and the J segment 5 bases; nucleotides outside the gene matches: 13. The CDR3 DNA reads TGTGCCAGCAGCCCGGGACAGAGACTAGCGGGAGAGGACAATGAGCAGTTCTTC. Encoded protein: CASSPGQRLAGEDNEQFF.

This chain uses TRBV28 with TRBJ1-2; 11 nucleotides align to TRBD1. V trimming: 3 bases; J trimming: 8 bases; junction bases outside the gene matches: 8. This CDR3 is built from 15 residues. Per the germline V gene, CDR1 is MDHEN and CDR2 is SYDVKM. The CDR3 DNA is TGTGCCAGCAGTTTCCTTGGGACAGGGGGAAGAGGCTACACCTTC. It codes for CASSFLGTGGRGYTF.

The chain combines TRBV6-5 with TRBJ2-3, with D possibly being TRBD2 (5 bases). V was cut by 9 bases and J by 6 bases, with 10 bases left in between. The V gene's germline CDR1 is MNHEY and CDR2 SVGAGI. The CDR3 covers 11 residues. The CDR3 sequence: CASRRGDTQYF. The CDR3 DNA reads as TGTGCCAGTCGACGAGGGGATACGCAGTATTTT.

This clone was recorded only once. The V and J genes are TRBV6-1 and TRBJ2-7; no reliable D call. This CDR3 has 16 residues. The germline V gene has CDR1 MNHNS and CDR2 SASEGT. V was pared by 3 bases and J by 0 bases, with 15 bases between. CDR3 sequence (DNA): TGTGCCAGCAGTGATGCCAGGTTTGGGGTCTCCTACGAGCAGTACTTC. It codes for CASSDARFGVSYEQYF.

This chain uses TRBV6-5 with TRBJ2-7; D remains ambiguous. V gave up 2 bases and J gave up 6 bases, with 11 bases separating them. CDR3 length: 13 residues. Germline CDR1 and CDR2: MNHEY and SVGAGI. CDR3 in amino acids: CASSYSPSTEQYF. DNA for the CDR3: TGTGCCAGCAGTTACAGCCCCAGCACCGAGCAGTACTTC.

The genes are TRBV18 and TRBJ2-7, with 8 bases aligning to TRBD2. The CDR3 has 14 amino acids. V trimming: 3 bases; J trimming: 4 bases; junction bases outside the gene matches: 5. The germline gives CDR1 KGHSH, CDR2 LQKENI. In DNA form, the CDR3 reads TGTGCCAGCTCACCGGGACTAGATTCGTACGAGCAGTACTTC. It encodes CASSPGLDSYEQYF. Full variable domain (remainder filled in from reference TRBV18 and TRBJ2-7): NAGVMQNPRHLVRRRGQEARLRCSPMKGHSHVYWYRQLPEEGLKFMVYLQKENIIDESGMPKERFSAEFPKEGPSILRIQQVVRGDSAAYFCASSPGLDSYEQYFGPGTRLTVT.

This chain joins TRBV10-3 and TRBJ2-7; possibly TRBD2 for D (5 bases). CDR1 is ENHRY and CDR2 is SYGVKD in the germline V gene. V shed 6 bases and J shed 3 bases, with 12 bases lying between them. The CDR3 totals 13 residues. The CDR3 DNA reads TGTGCCATCAGGGGAAGACTAAGCTACGAGCAGTACTTC. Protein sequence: CAIRGRLSYEQYF.

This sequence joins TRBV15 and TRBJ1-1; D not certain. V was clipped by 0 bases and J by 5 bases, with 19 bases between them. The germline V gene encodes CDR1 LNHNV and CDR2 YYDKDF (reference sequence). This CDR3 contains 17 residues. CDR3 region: CATSRDYGGVQQTEAFF. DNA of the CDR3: TGTGCCACCAGCAGAGATTACGGCGGGGTTCAACAAACTGAAGCTTTCTTT. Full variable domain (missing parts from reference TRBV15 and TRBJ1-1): DAMVIQNPRYQVTQFGKPVTLSCSQTLNHNVMYWYQQKSSQAPKLLFHYYDKDFNNEADTPDNFQSRRPNTSFCFLDIRSPGLGDTAMYLCATSRDYGGVQQTEAFFGQGTRLTVV.

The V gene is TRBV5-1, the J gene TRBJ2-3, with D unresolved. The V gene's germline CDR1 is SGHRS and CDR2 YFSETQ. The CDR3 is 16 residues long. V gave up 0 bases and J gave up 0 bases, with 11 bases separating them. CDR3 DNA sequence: TGCGCCAGCAGCTTGGGTTTTAGCACTAGCACAGATACGCAGTATTTT. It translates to CASSLGFSTSTDTQYF.